The T cell receptor beta chain described here comes from a study of T cells in Graves' hyperthyroidism and ophthalmopathy. A patient was excluded if there was uncontrolled infection, other autoimmune disease, pregnancy or lactation. CDR1 is LNHNV, CDR2 YYDKDF, per germline (reference sequence). This CDR3 has 16 residues. The V gene lost 0 bases and the J gene lost 4 bases, with 12 bases spanning the gap. General study points: Ophthalmopathy, as predicted by the model, came a median around 7 months after the prediction. Appearing also in blood were most of the thyroid clonotypes expanded above 0.001. Ophthalmopathy was separated from stable hyperthyroidism by a 13 V-J model.

RNA transcripts gave rise to amplified TCR beta CDR3 regions. Initially, a first-round RT-PCR of the TCR CDR3 employed the HTBI primer set. TCRdb processed the multiplex PCR reads anew with MiXCR; each CDR3 protein has one entry. The sample comprises roughly 500,000 distinct CDR3 sequences, just over 45% of which are singletons, and roughly 20% rests with the top ten. As to this clonotype: Its antigen is currently unknown.

The sequenced material came from peripheral blood or thyroid tissue (not recorded which). This sequence originates from an adult woman with Graves' disease, either hyperthyroidism or ophthalmopathy (not recorded which). This sequence joins TRBV15 and TRBJ1-4, with unresolved D. CDR3 nucleotide sequence: TGTGCCACCAGCAGAGACGGCAGAGCGCGTAATGAAAAACTGTTTTTT. Translation: CATSRDGRARNEKLFF.